This T cell receptor (beta chain) was captured by sequencing in a study of neoadjuvant anti-PD-1 for oral cavity cancer (dated by TCRdb to about 2021). About the study as a whole: Before undergoing curative-intent surgical resection, most patients got three to four biweekly nivolumab doses at 3 mg/kg. For patients who did not progress, a fourth nivolumab dose was given around day 43, followed by definitive surgical resection on days 50-56. Under RECIST 1.1, a patient counted as a responder if showing complete response, partial response or stable disease, and as a non-responder if showing progression. The parent correlative cohort included around twelve patients, with an approximately 33% response rate.

The V end loses 9 bases and the J end loses 3 bases, and a stretch of 12 bases separates them. As encoded in the germline V gene, CDR1 is MNHNS while CDR2 is SASEGT. Including cysteine and phenylalanine, the CDR3 has 12 amino acids. Only the CDR3 region is kept as DNA, spanning 36 bases read in frame from base 1. Remarks on this clone: Its antigen has not been determined. The sample holds no much larger clone one base away, and base qualities are not on file.

Study-wide findings and limitations: Higher pretreatment blood Treg/Th17 ratios correlated with both higher pretreatment blood TCRbeta clonality and lower post-treatment tumor TCRbeta clonality. After neoadjuvant nivolumab, significantly higher T cell clonality (Gini index) was found within PBMCs in non-responders than in responders. Only three patients per response group were included in the TCR analyses, and larger cohorts for validation were called for by the authors.

This specimen's time point label, interpreted: after neoadjuvant nivolumab, at surgical resection. Patients had been newly diagnosed with stage II-IVA oral cavity squamous cell carcinoma, and no prior systemic or radiation treatment had been given to the patients. The cohort was composed of patients with HPV-negative, locally advanced oral cavity squamous cell carcinoma. No culture maintenance or expansion was done, as the peripheral blood mononuclear cells went straight to analysis. Samples came from a longitudinal correlative study of a single-arm phase II trial of neoadjuvant nivolumab in oral cavity squamous cell carcinoma. Subject-matched pre- and post-treatment PBMCs and tumors from three responders and three non-responders underwent genomic DNA-based TCRbeta sequencing. Peripheral blood mononuclear cells were collected before nivolumab treatment and again after treatment, at the time of surgery. Genomic DNA was isolated from PBMCs using the Maxwell RSC DNA from Cells kit.

For deep sequencing of PBMC libraries, mostly around 480 ng of input genomic DNA was used, and six replicates were run per sample. Following the manufacturer's instructions, the team built TCRbeta libraries using the immunoSEQ hsTCRbeta kit. The completed libraries were mixed into a single pool at 3 nM, then sequenced with an Illumina NovaSeq 6000 S4 flow cell. On the study's bioinformatics: The immunoSEQ Analyzer was used for raw data preprocessing and quality control. The analysis was restricted to productive rearrangements, with each unique CDR3 amino acid sequence defining a clonotype. Repertoire clonality was estimated as the Gini-Simpson index, computed with the R package tcR. Student's t test was used to compare Gini indices, while Pearson correlation assessed associations with tumor size change. TCRdb re-hosts the immuneACCESS table, in-frame sequences only. Its copies lack some clones; in the studies checked, an unresolved V gene accounts for under half of them, and the cause for the rest is not known. The DNA gave D and trimming, while V, J and clone size come from that table. The sample contains around 13,000 clones, 67% of them found a single time. The ten biggest clones cover around 2.9% of the sample.

This receptor chain uses TRBV6-1 and TRBJ2-7; the best D guess is TRBD1, with 6 bases matching. This specimen consisted of PBMCs, obtained after nivolumab (anti-PD-1) treatment. The TCR comes from a person aged 40 to 85 with oral cavity squamous cell carcinoma. The CDR3: CASTDRYYEQYF. The bases read TGTGCCAGTACAGACAGGTACTACGAGCAGTACTTC.